The entry below describes one T cell receptor (beta chain). Antigen specificity is unknown. The data stem from a study of T-cell memory formation after mild COVID-19. Study as a whole: Largely donor-specific sequence clusters came from two donors. Study results and limitations: Pre-infection memory already had some responding clones, implying cross-reactive memory joined.

In TCRdb, the 5' RACE reads were re-called with MiXCR into one record per CDR3 protein. The data show under 300,000 distinct CDR3 sequences, with 8% to 10% seen just once and about 20% held by the top ten. The CDR3 extends over 12 amino acids. Germline-derived CDR1 and CDR2 are SEHNR and FQNEAQ (reference sequence). V shed 5 bases and J shed 14 bases, with 13 bases lying between them. This TCR came from a man aged 18 to 30 who had mild COVID-19 (a few samples of this study predate the infection). Cell type and time point are not known. The chain joins TRBV7-9 to TRBJ1-6; D uncertain. The sequenced sample consisted of PBMCs or a T cell subset sorted from them (not recorded which). The chain's CDR3 is CASSQDAKTLHF. DNA of the CDR3: TGTGCCAGCAGCCAGGATGCGAAAACCCTCCACTTT.